One sample yielded the 22 T cell receptor beta chains listed below, sequenced in a study of blood T cell repertoires in COVID-19. The data were produced by immunoSEQ multiplex PCR, yet TCRdb's version contains in-frame clones alone and is incomplete. Of nearly 250,000 clones in the sample, approximately 85% were seen once. Material for sequencing was peripheral blood. The receptors were gathered from a woman aged 80 or over with COVID-19, enrolled during active disease.

The rearrangement uses TRBV5-1 and TRBJ2-2; the match to TRBD2 covers 8 bases. Germline assignment: CDR1 SGHRS and CDR2 YFSETQ. The CDR3 is 16 amino acids. V dropped 4 bases and J dropped 2; count of bases not matched to a gene: 7. The CDR3 reads CASSLRSGGNTGELFF. The CDR3 nucleotides read TGCGCCAGCAGCCTCCGAAGCGGGGGAAACACCGGGGAGCTGTTTTTT. The complete variable domain, with remaining parts taken from reference TRBV5-1 and TRBJ2-2, reads KAGVTQTPRYLIKTRGQQVTLSCSPISGHRSVSWYQQTPGQGLQFLFEYFSETQRNKGNFPGRFSGRQFSNSRSEMNVSTLELGDSALYLCASSLRSGGNTGELFFGEGSRLTVL.

This clone was seen a handful of times. The chain recombines TRBV19 with TRBJ1-2, with TRBD1 matching over 10 bases. CDR3 size: 16 residues. The V and J ends lost 5 bases and 7 bases, in that order; junction bases with no gene match: 13. From germline, CDR1 is LNHDA and CDR2 SQIVND (reference sequence). CDR3 in DNA: TGTGCCAGTAGTTCCGGGACAGGGGCCCTATCGGTTGGCTACACCTTC. It is translated as CASSSGTGALSVGYTF.

The rearrangement uses TRBV19 and TRBJ2-5; 11 bases agree with TRBD2. This CDR3 region has 14 residues. Per the germline V gene, CDR1 is LNHDA and CDR2 is SQIVND (reference sequence). V trimming: 5 bases; J trimming: 6 bases; junction bases outside the gene matches: 5. The CDR3 sequence: CASSSTSGVKTQYF. The CDR3 DNA follows: TGTGCCAGTAGTTCGACTAGCGGGGTAAAGACCCAGTACTTC. Based on the CDR3 plus reference TRBV19 and TRBJ2-5, the full variable domain is DGGITQSPKYLFRKEGQNVTLSCEQNLNHDAMYWYRQDPGQGLRLIYYSQIVNDFQKGDIAEGYSVSREKKESFPLTVTSAQKNPTAFYLCASSSTSGVKTQYFGPGTRLLVL.

This clone turned up a few times. CDR3 region: CASSPGLEQTQYF. The CDR3 DNA is TGTGCCAGCAGCCCGGGACTCGAACAGACCCAGTACTTC. The chain combines TRBV6-5 with TRBJ2-5; D is perhaps TRBD2 (6 bases). CDR1 is MNHEY, CDR2 SVGAGI, per germline. The CDR3 consists of 13 residues. V lost 6 bases and J lost 6, with 14 bases in between.

This chain uses TRBV5-1 with TRBJ1-6; TRBD1 matches at 7 bases. Germline V gene lookup returns CDR1 SGHRS and CDR2 YFSETQ. V shed 4 bases and J 0 bases; nucleotides not matched to a gene: 10. This CDR3 contains 18 residues. CDR3 nucleotides: TGCGCCAGCAGCACCGGGACAGTGATAAGCTCCTATAATTCACCCCTCCACTTT. Translation: CASSTGTVISSYNSPLHF.

This chain links TRBV29-1 with TRBJ1-3; D call uncertain. Germline assignment: CDR1 SQVTM and CDR2 ANQGSEA. This CDR3 comprises 14 residues. V was clipped by 7 bases and J by 0 bases, with 13 bases between them. The CDR3 spells CSARRGNSGNTIYF. Here the CDR3 DNA reads TGCAGCGCCCGGCGGGGTAACTCTGGAAACACCATATATTTT.

The CDR3 bases are TGTGCCAGCAGCCAACCCGTCGATTGGCAGTTAAATGAGCAGTTCTTC. Its protein is CASSQPVDWQLNEQFF. The chain couples TRBV14 to TRBJ2-1; the D is unclear. Germline V gives CDR1 SGHDN, CDR2 FVKESK. Deletions cut 2 bases from V and 7 bases from J, with 18 bases between. The CDR3 loop spans 16 amino acids.

This rearrangement joins TRBV6-2 or TRBV6-3 to TRBJ1-6, with D possibly being TRBD1 (6 bases). In germline, CDR1 is MNHEY, CDR2 SVGEGT. The CDR3 contains 17 residues. V lost 1 base and J 9 bases, leaving 19 bases between the germline ends. The CDR3 nucleotides read TGTGCCAGCAGTTACTATTCTAACAGGGCACGAGGTTCACCCCTCCACTTT. Protein sequence: CASSYYSNRARGSPLHF.

This clone was recorded only once. The J gene is TRBJ2-2, the V gene TRBV7-9; TRBD1 matches 11 bases. Germline V gene data show CDR1 as SEHNR and CDR2 as FQNEAQ (reference sequence). The junction had 9 bases not matched to a gene; V was cut back by 5 bases and J by 7 bases. This CDR3 region has 16 residues. The CDR3 sequence is CASSAPGQGAIGELFF. The CDR3 DNA reads as TGTGCCAGCAGCGCACCCGGACAGGGGGCTATCGGGGAGCTGTTTTTT.

This chain uses TRBV11-3 with TRBJ2-1, with 10 bases aligning to TRBD2. The CDR3 is made up of 16 amino acids. Germline assignment: CDR1 SGHNT and CDR2 YENEEA. V lost 5 bases to trimming and J lost 7 bases; unmatched junction nucleotides: 11. DNA of the CDR3: TGTGCCAGCAGCAGCAGCGGGGGGGCCGAGAGGAATGAGCAGTTCTTC. It specifies CASSSSGGAERNEQFF. Based on the CDR3 plus reference TRBV11-3 and TRBJ2-1, the full variable domain is EAGVVQSPRYKIIEKKQPVAFWCNPISGHNTLYWYLQNLGQGPELLIRYENEEAVDDSQLPKDRFSAERLKGVDSTLKIQPAELGDSAVYLCASSSSGGAERNEQFFGPGTRLTVL.

This clone was observed a handful of times. This chain's CDR3 is CASSLTSGGANVLTF. The CDR3 DNA follows: TGTGCCAGCAGCCTCACATCGGGTGGGGCCAACGTCCTGACTTTC. J is TRBJ2-6 and V is TRBV9; D is unclear. V was trimmed by 4 bases and J by 3 bases, leaving 11 bases between them. CDR3 length: 15 amino acids. The germline V gene has CDR1 SGDLS and CDR2 YYNGEE.

The chain recombines TRBV7-2 with TRBJ1-6; D ambiguous. The CDR3 is made up of 15 amino acids. V lost 3 bases and J 8 bases, leaving 14 bases between the germline ends. The germline V gene encodes CDR1 SGHTA and CDR2 FQGNSA. CDR3 in DNA: TGTGCCAGCAGCTTCCCTAGAGGTCAGCATTCACCCCTCCACTTT. It codes for CASSFPRGQHSPLHF.

The gene calls are TRBV7-9 and TRBJ2-7, with TRBD2 identical over 7 bases. The V segment lost 2 bases and the J segment 7 bases; nucleotides outside the gene matches: 11. Germline loops: CDR1 SEHNR, CDR2 FQNEAQ (reference sequence). The CDR3 is 15 amino acids. Here the CDR3 reads CASSLRGGGLREQYF. The CDR3 coding sequence is TGTGCCAGCAGCTTACGCGGGGGTGGGCTGAGGGAGCAGTACTTC.

The chain employs TRBV27 and TRBJ2-1; 12 bases match TRBD1. Germline assignment: CDR1 MNHEY and CDR2 SMNVEV (reference sequence). The CDR3 consists of 17 residues. J was trimmed by 9 bases and V by 2 bases; bases with no gene match: 11. The CDR3 DNA sequence: TGTGCCAGCAGTTTACTTCTTCCGGGACAGGGGGCCATTGAGCAGTTCTTC. This sequence encodes CASSLLLPGQGAIEQFF.

The chain carries TRBV30 and TRBJ1-5, with 9 bases that match TRBD1. Per the germline V gene, CDR1 is GTSNPN and CDR2 is SVGIG (reference sequence). After removal of 5 bases from V and 4 bases from J, the junction contained 3 bases not matched to a gene. The CDR3 extends over 13 amino acids. CDR3 in amino acids: CAWATGGNQPQHF. DNA of the CDR3: TGTGCCTGGGCGACAGGGGGTAATCAGCCCCAGCATTTT.

V usage is TRBV6-5 and J usage is TRBJ1-1, with D maybe TRBD1 (6 bases). This CDR3 comprises 13 residues. Deletions cut 3 bases from V and 4 bases from J, with 9 bases between. The germline V gene has CDR1 MNHEY and CDR2 SVGAGI. The CDR3: CASSYTGSTEAFF. The CDR3 nucleotides are TGTGCCAGCAGTTATACAGGGAGCACTGAAGCTTTCTTT.

J is TRBJ2-5 and V is TRBV3-1 (or the pseudogene TRBV3-2); D perhaps matches TRBD2 (6 bases). Deletions cut 4 bases from V and 4 bases from J, with 10 bases between. Germline loops: CDR1 LGHDT, CDR2 YNNKEL (reference sequence). This CDR3 has 13 residues. Written as DNA, the CDR3 is TGTGCCAGCAGCCTGGGGGGTGGAGAGACCCAGTACTTC. It is translated as CASSLGGGETQYF.

This chain connects TRBV29-1 to TRBJ2-1; no firm D call. The germline V gene has CDR1 SQVTM and CDR2 ANQGSEA. V was clipped by 7 bases and J by 6 bases, with 4 bases between them. The CDR3 is made up of 9 amino acids. The CDR3 reads CSASNEQFF. CDR3 DNA sequence: TGCAGCGCCTCCAATGAGCAGTTCTTC.

The V and J genes are TRBV5-1 and TRBJ1-1, with 9 bases that match TRBD1. Germline lookup yields CDR1 SGHRS and CDR2 YFSETQ. This CDR3 region has 14 residues. V lost 3 bases and J lost 5; bases outside the gene matches: 5. This CDR3 reads CASSSQGAKTEAFF. In DNA form, the CDR3 reads TGCGCCAGCAGCTCACAGGGGGCAAAGACTGAAGCTTTCTTT.

This clone appeared a single time. The chain joins TRBV10-3 to TRBJ1-1, with unresolved D. The V gene lost 5 bases and the J gene lost 2 bases, with 12 bases spanning the gap. The V gene's germline CDR1 is ENHRY and CDR2 SYGVKD. CDR3 size: 14 residues. The CDR3 loop reads CAISSDFLNTEAFF. DNA of the CDR3: TGTGCCATCAGTTCAGATTTTCTTAACACTGAAGCTTTCTTT.

V gene TRBV4-2 combines with J gene TRBJ2-2; 10 nucleotides agree with TRBD2. CDR3 length equals 16 residues. V was clipped by 6 bases and J by 4 bases; unmatched bases: 8. Germline V gives CDR1 LGHNA, CDR2 YNFKEQ. CDR3 DNA: TGTGCCAGCAGACCCGAACTAGCGGGGTTCACCGGGGAGCTGTTTTTT. It encodes CASRPELAGFTGELFF.

The CDR3 DNA reads as TGCAGCGTTGTCCCCGGGAACACTGAAGCTTTCTTT. Its protein product is CSVVPGNTEAFF. V and J are TRBV29-1 and TRBJ1-1; unclear D gene. This CDR3 is 12 amino acids long. Trimming pared 4 bases from V and 1 base from J, leaving 7 bases between. CDR1 and CDR2 (germline): SQVTM, ANQGSEA.